What follows are 15 T cell receptor beta chains derived from one specimen sequenced in a study of PD-1 blockade in classical Hodgkin lymphoma. The time point was: cycle 4 day 1 (C4D1), after less than 7 weeks of nivolumab. Brentuximab vedotin exposure varied, and every patient relapsed after autologous stem cell transplantation. TCRdb keeps only in-frame clones here, not all; method: immunoSEQ multiplex PCR. This sample has tens of thousands of clones, with about 80% found just once. This specimen consisted of peripheral blood mononuclear cells (PBMCs), obtained before the fourth cycle of nivolumab. These receptor sequences come from a human donor with classical Hodgkin lymphoma.

This clone turned up a few times. Other DNA sequences within the sample encode an identical CDR3. This rearrangement joins TRBV27 to TRBJ2-1; 8 nucleotides line up with TRBD2. Germline V gene lookup returns CDR1 MNHEY and CDR2 SMNVEV (reference sequence). CDR3 length equals 14 residues. V gave up 2 bases and J gave up 3 bases; unmatched junction bases: 0. As DNA, the CDR3 is TGTGCCAGCAGTTTAGCGGGGGGCTACAATGAGCAGTTCTTC. Its translation is CASSLAGGYNEQFF.

The CDR3 protein is CASSFLGQGYNEQFF. CDR3 nucleotides: TGTGCCAGCAGCTTCTTGGGACAGGGGTACAATGAGCAGTTCTTC. This chain links TRBV11-2 with TRBJ2-1, with 10 bases fitting TRBD1. The CDR3 contains 15 residues. Trimming removed 3 bases from V and 4 bases from J; junction bases left unmatched: 3. The germline V gene has CDR1 SGHAT and CDR2 FQNNGV.

The chain is built from TRBV5-6 and TRBJ1-1, with D perhaps matching TRBD1 (5 bases). Germline V gene sequence: CDR1 SGHDT, CDR2 YYEEEE. The V gene lost 4 bases and the J gene lost 5 bases, with 12 bases spanning the gap. The CDR3 length is 13 residues. The DNA for the CDR3 is TGTGCCAGCAGCGCATTGGGGGGAACTGAAGCTTTCTTT. Encoded protein: CASSALGGTEAFF.

The chain is built from TRBV7-9 and TRBJ1-2; D call uncertain. Trimming pared 5 bases from V and 3 bases from J, leaving 13 bases between. Germline V lookup: CDR1 SEHNR, CDR2 FQNEAQ (reference sequence). This CDR3 region has 14 residues. Written as DNA, the CDR3 is TGTGCCAGCAGCCGAGACCTTAGGGACTATGGCTACACCTTC. It specifies CASSRDLRDYGYTF.

The V call is TRBV5-1, the J call TRBJ2-3, with a possible D match to TRBD1 (6 bases). The germline V and J ends were trimmed by 2 bases and 0 bases, with 10 bases remaining between them. The CDR3 consists of 15 residues. CDR1 is SGHRS and CDR2 is YFSETQ in the germline V gene. The CDR3 DNA reads TGCGCCAGCAGCTTAACAGGGACGAGCACAGATACGCAGTATTTT. Translated, it gives CASSLTGTSTDTQYF.

The chain joins TRBV7-2 to TRBJ2-5; D perhaps matches TRBD1 (6 bases). The CDR3 is 13 amino acids. Germline CDR1 SGHTA, CDR2 FQGNSA. V was trimmed by 5 bases and J by 5 bases, leaving 12 bases between them. The CDR3 DNA follows: TGTGCCAGCAGCCAGGGGTCCATCGAGACCCAGTACTTC. Residues: CASSQGSIETQYF.

V and J are TRBV7-9 and TRBJ2-2; TRBD2 agrees at 7 bases. This CDR3 is 16 amino acids long. Germline CDR1 is SEHNR and CDR2 is FQNEAQ (reference sequence). V was clipped by 5 bases and J by 0 bases; unmatched bases: 6. DNA of the CDR3: TGTGCCAGCAGCCCCAGACTAGCCGCGAACACCGGGGAGCTGTTTTTT. Translation gives CASSPRLAANTGELFF.

The CDR3 here is CASSFQIANYGYTF. For the CDR3, the DNA is TGTGCCAGCAGTTTTCAGATAGCTAACTATGGCTACACCTTC. This chain uses TRBV5-5 with TRBJ1-2; no reliable D call. The CDR3 is made up of 14 amino acids. CDR1 SGHKS and CDR2 YYEKEE come from the germline V gene (reference sequence). V lost 5 bases and J lost 0, with 11 bases in between. Together with reference TRBV5-5 and TRBJ1-2, the CDR3 gives the full variable domain: DAGVTQSPTHLIKTRGQQVTLRCSPISGHKSVSWYQQVLGQGPQFIFQYYEKEERGRGNFPDRFSARQFPNYSSELNVNALLLGDSALYLCASSFQIANYGYTFGSGTRLTVV.

V is TRBV5-1 and J is TRBJ1-2, with unresolved D. The length of the CDR3 is 16 residues. V was cut by 0 bases and J by 5 bases, with 17 bases left in between. Germline V gives CDR1 SGHRS, CDR2 YFSETQ. In DNA, the CDR3 is TGCGCCAGCAGCTTGGCGTTAGACCCCCACAAATATGGCTACACCTTC. Translating it yields CASSLALDPHKYGYTF.

The chain is built from TRBV6-5 and TRBJ1-2; 7 bases agree with TRBD1. Trimming took 5 bases from V and 4 from J; bases not matched to a gene: 7. This CDR3 spans 14 amino acids. Germline V CDR1 and CDR2: MNHEY, SVGAGI. CDR3 DNA: TGTGCCAGCAGTAAGTGGGACAGTTCCTATGGCTACACCTTC. It is translated as CASSKWDSSYGYTF.

This clone was picked up a small number of times. The chain combines TRBV7-6 with TRBJ2-2; 8 positions agree with TRBD2. The trim removed 1 base at V and 4 bases at J, leaving 5 bases unmatched. Germline assignment: CDR1 SGHVS and CDR2 FNYEAQ. CDR3 length equals 16 residues. CDR3 bases: TGTGCCAGCAGCTTAGGAAGCGGGAGCTTCACCGGGGAGCTGTTTTTT. Protein product: CASSLGSGSFTGELFF. The complete variable domain, with remaining parts taken from reference TRBV7-6 and TRBJ2-2, reads GAGVSQSPRYKVTKRGQDVALRCDPISGHVSLYWYRQALGQGPEFLTYFNYEAQQDKSGLPNDRFSAERPEGSISTLTIQRTEQRDSAMYRCASSLGSGSFTGELFFGEGSRLTVL.

This clone showed up just once. J is TRBJ1-5 and V is TRBV12-5; 7 bases agree with TRBD1. The germline V gene has CDR1 LGHNT and CDR2 FRNRAP. Unmatched junction bases numbered 8, after V lost 5 bases and J lost 7 bases. The CDR3 runs 14 residues. CDR3 region: CASGPGGGWQPQHF. As DNA, the CDR3 is TGTGCTAGTGGTCCAGGGGGAGGGTGGCAGCCCCAGCATTTT.

CDR3 bases: TGCGCCAGCAGCTTGACAGGGGTGCAGGAAAAACTGTTTTTT. It translates to CASSLTGVQEKLFF. V is TRBV5-1 and J is TRBJ1-4, with 7 bases fitting TRBD1. CDR3 length: 14 residues. Per the germline V gene, CDR1 is SGHRS and CDR2 is YFSETQ. Unmatched junction bases numbered 5, after V lost 1 base and J lost 8 bases.

The rearrangement uses TRBV5-6 and TRBJ2-5; TRBD2 matches at 11 bases. Germline loops: CDR1 SGHDT, CDR2 YYEEEE. CDR3 length: 16 residues. V shed 2 bases and J 3 bases; nucleotides not matched to a gene: 6. In DNA, the CDR3 is TGTGCCAGCAGCTTCCTAGGTAGCGGGGGGGAAGAGACCCAGTACTTC. The encoded protein is CASSFLGSGGEETQYF.

This chain uses TRBV9 with TRBJ1-3; TRBD1 aligns across 8 bases. The V gene end was trimmed by 2 bases and the J gene end by 4 bases; junction bases not matched to a gene: 11. The CDR3 has 17 residues. From germline, CDR1 is SGDLS and CDR2 YYNGEE. CDR3 in DNA: TGTGCCAGCAGCGTGGCCCCGACAGGGGCGTTAGGAAACACCATATATTTT. The encoded protein is CASSVAPTGALGNTIYF.